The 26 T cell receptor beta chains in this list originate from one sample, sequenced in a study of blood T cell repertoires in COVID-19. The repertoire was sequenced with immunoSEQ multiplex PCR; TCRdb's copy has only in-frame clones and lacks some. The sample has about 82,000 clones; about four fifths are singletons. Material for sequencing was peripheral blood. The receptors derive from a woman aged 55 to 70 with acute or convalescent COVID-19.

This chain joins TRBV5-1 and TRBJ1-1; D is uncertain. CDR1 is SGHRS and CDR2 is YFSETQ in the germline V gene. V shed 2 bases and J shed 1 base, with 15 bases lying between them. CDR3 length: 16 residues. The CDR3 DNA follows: TGCGCCAGCAGCTTACTCGGAGGCCTATCGAACACTGAAGCTTTCTTT. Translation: CASSLLGGLSNTEAFF.

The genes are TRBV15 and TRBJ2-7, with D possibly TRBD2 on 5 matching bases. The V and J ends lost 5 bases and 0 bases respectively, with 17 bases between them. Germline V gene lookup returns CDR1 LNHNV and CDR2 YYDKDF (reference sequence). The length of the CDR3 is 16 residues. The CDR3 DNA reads TGTGCCACCAGCTATTATACGACGGGGAGCTCCTACGAGCAGTACTTC. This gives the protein CATSYYTTGSSYEQYF.

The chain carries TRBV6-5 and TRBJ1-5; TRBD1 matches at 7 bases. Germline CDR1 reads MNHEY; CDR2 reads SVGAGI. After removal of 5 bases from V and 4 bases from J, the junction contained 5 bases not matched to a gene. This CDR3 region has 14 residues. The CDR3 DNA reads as TGTGCCAGCAGTATGGCAGGGGGGAATCAGCCCCAGCATTTT. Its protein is CASSMAGGNQPQHF.

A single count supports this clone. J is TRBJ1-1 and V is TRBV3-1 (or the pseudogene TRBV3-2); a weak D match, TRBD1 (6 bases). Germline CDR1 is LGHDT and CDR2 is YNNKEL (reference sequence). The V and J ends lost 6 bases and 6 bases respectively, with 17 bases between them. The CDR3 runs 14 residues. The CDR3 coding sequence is TGTGCCAGCAGAGTACAGGGTGGGTCGTCTGAAGCTTTCTTT. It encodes CASRVQGGSSEAFF.

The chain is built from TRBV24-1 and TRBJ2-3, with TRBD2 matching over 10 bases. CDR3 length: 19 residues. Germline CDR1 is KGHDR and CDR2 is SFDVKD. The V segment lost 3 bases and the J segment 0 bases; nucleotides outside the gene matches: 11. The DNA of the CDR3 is TGTGCCACCAGTGATAGCGGGGGGGCCCGTCACTCTAGCACAGATACGCAGTATTTT. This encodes CATSDSGGARHSSTDTQYF.

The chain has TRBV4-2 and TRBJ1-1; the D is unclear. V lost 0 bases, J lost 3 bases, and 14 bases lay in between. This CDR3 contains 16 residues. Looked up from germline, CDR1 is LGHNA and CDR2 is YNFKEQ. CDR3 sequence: CASSQDHGRRDTEAFF. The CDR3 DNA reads TGTGCCAGCAGCCAAGATCACGGGAGGAGGGACACTGAAGCTTTCTTT.

Here the CDR3 DNA reads TGTGCCAGCAGTCCCCTGTCGGGGGGGCCCCCCGGGGAGCTGTTTTTT. Translating it yields CASSPLSGGPPGELFF. The chain couples TRBV27 to TRBJ2-2; 8 bases line up with TRBD2. The V segment lost 5 bases and the J segment 6 bases; nucleotides outside the gene matches: 11. The CDR3 spans 16 residues. Germline CDR1 MNHEY, CDR2 SMNVEV (reference sequence).

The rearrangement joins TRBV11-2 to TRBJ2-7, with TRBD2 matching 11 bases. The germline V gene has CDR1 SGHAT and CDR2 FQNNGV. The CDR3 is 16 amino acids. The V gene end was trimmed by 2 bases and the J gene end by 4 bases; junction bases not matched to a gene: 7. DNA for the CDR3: TGTGCCAGCAGCTTACACCCGGGACTAGCGGATTACGAGCAGTACTTC. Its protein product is CASSLHPGLADYEQYF.

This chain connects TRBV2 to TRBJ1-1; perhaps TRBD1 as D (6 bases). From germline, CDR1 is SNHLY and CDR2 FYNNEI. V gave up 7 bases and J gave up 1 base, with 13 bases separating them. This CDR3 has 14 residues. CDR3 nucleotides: TGTGCCAGCAATCCACAGGGTTCGAACACTGAAGCTTTCTTT. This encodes CASNPQGSNTEAFF.

CDR3: CASIRGPSSGNTIYF. The CDR3 DNA follows: TGTGCCAGCATCAGGGGTCCGAGCTCTGGAAACACCATATATTTT. This sequence joins TRBV5-6 and TRBJ1-3; possibly TRBD1 for D (6 bases). The CDR3 length is 15 residues. Trimming removed 6 bases at V and 0 bases at J, with 13 bases between. Germline CDR1 is SGHDT and CDR2 is YYEEEE. The complete variable domain, with remaining parts taken from reference TRBV5-6 and TRBJ1-3, reads DAGVTQSPTHLIKTRGQQVTLRCSPKSGHDTVSWYQQALGQGPQFIFQYYEEEERQRGNFPDRFSGHQFPNYSSELNVNALLLGDSALYLCASIRGPSSGNTIYFGEGSWLTVV.

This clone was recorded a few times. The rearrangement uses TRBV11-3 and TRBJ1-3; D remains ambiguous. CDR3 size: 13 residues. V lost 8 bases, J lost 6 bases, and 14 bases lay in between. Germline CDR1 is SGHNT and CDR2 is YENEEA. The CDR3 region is CASSIEVENTIYF. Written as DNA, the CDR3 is TGTGCCAGCTCCATCGAGGTGGAAAACACCATATATTTT.

CDR3 coding DNA: TGTGCCAGCAGCTCCAATTGGCGACTAGTCCCGCAGTATTTT. Its protein is CASSSNWRLVPQYF. J is TRBJ2-3 and V is TRBV11-3; D perhaps matches TRBD2 (6 bases). V gave up 4 bases and J gave up 10 bases, with 18 bases separating them. The CDR3 is 14 amino acids. Germline loops: CDR1 SGHNT, CDR2 YENEEA.

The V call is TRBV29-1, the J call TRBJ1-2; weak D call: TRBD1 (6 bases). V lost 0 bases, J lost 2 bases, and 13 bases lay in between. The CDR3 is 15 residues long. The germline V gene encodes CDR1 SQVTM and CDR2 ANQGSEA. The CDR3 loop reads CSVEDRGRGNYGYTF. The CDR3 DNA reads TGCAGCGTTGAAGATCGGGGCAGGGGCAACTATGGCTACACCTTC.

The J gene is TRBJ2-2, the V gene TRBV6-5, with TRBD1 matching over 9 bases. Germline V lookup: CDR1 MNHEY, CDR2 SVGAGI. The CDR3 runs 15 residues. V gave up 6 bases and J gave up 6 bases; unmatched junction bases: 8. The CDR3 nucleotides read TGTGCCAGCAGACCCTGGGACAGGGAAGCCGGGGAGCTGTTTTTT. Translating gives CASRPWDREAGELFF.

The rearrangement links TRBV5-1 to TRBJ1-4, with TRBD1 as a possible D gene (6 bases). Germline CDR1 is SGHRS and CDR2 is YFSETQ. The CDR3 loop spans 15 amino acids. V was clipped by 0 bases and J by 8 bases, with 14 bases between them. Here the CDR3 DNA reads TGCGCCAGCAGCTTGGGTACAGGGTTTGACGAAAAACTGTTTTTT. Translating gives CASSLGTGFDEKLFF.

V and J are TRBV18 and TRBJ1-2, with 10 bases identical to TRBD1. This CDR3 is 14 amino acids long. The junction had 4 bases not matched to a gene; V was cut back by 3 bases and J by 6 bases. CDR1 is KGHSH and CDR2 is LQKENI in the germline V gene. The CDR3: CASSPQGQGDGYTF. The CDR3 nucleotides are TGTGCCAGCTCACCGCAAGGACAGGGGGATGGCTACACCTTC.

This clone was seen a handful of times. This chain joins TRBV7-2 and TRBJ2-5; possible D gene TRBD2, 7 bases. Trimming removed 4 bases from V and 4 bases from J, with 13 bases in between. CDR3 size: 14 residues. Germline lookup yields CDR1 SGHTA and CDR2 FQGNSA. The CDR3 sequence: CASSSQGGGETQYF. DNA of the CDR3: TGTGCCAGCAGCTCACAGGGAGGGGGAGAGACCCAGTACTTC. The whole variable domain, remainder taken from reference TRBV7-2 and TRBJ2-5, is GAGVSQSPSNKVTEKGKDVELRCDPISGHTALYWYRQSLGQGLEFLIYFQGNSAPDKSGLPSDRFSAERTGGSVSTLTIQRTQQEDSAVYLCASSSQGGGETQYFGPGTRLLVL.

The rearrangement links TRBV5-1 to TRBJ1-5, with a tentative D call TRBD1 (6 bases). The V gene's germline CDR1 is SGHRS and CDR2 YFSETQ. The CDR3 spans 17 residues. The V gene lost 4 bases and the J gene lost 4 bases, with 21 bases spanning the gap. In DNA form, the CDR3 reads TGCGCCAGCAGCCCAAACCCGGGACACCTCGAAAATCAGCCCCAGCATTTT. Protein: CASSPNPGHLENQPQHF.

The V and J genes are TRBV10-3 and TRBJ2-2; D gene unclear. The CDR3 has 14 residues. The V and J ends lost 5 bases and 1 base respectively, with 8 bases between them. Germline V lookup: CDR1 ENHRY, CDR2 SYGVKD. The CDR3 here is CAISSSGNTGELFF. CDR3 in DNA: TGTGCCATCAGTTCCTCAGGGAACACCGGGGAGCTGTTTTTT.

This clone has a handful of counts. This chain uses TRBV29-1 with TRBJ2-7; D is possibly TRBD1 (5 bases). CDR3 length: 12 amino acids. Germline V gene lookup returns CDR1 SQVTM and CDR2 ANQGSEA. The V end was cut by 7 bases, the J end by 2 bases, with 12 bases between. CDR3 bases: TGCAGCGCGGCGGCAGGGACCTACGAGCAGTACTTC. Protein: CSAAAGTYEQYF.

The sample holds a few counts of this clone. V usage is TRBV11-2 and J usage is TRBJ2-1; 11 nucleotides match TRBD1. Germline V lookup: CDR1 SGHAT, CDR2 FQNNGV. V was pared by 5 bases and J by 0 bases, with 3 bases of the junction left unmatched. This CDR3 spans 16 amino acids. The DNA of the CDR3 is TGTGCCAGCAGCCTGGGGACAGGGGGCTCCTACAATGAGCAGTTCTTC. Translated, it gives CASSLGTGGSYNEQFF.

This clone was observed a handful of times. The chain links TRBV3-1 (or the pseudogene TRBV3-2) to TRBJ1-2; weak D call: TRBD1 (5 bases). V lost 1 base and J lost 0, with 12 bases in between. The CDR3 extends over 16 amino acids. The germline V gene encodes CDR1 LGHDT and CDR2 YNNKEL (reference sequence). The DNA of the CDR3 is TGTGCCAGCAGCCAAGGTTCTCGGGGGACTAACTATGGCTACACCTTC. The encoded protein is CASSQGSRGTNYGYTF.

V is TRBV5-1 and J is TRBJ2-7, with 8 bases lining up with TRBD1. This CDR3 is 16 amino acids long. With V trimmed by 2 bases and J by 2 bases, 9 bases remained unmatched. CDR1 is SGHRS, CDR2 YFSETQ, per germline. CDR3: CASSFSTGVPPYEQYF. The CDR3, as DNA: TGCGCCAGCAGCTTTTCGACAGGGGTCCCCCCCTACGAGCAGTACTTC.

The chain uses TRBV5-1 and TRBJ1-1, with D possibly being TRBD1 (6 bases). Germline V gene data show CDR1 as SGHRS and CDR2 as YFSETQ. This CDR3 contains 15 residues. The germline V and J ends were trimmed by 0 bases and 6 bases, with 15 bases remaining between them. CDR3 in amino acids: CASSLDPTGAPEAFF. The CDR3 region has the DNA TGCGCCAGCAGCTTGGACCCGACAGGAGCCCCTGAAGCTTTCTTT.

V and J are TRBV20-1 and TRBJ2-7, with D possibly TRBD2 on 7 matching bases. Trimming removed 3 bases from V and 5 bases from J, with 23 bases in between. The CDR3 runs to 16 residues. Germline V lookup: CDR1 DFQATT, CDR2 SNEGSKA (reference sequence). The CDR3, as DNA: TGCAGTGCTAGTCGTAGGGAGGGGGGGCGCGTGGACGAGCAGTACTTC. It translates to CSASRREGGRVDEQYF.

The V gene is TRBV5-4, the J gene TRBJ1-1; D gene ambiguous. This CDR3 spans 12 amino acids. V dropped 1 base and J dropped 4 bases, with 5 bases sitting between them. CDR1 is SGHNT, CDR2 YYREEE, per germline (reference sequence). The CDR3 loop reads CASSLRGTEAFF. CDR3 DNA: TGTGCCAGCAGCTTGCGGGGCACTGAAGCTTTCTTT.